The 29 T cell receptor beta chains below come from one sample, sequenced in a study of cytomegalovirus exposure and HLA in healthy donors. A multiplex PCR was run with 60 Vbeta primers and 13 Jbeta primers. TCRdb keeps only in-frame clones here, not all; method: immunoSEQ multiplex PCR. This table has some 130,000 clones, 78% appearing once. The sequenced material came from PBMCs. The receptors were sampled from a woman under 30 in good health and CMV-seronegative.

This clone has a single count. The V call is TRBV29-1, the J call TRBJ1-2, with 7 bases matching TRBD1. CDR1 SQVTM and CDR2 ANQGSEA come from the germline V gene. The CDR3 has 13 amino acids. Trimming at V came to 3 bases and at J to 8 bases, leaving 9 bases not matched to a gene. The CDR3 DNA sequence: TGCAGCGTTGATCGGACAGGCAAGAGGGGCTACACCTTC. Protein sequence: CSVDRTGKRGYTF.

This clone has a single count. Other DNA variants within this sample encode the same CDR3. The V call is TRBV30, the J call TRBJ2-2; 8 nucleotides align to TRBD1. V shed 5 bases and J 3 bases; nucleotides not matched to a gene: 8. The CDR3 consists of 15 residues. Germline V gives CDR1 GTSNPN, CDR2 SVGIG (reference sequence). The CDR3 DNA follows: TGTGCCTGGGAGACAGGGGCAGATTACACCGGGGAGCTGTTTTTT. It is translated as CAWETGADYTGELFF.

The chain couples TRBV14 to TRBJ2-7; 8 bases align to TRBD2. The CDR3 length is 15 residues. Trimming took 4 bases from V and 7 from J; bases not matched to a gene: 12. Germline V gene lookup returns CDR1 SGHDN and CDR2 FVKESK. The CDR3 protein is CASSPLSSGPREQYF. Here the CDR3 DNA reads TGTGCCAGCAGCCCATTATCTAGCGGGCCGAGGGAGCAGTACTTC.

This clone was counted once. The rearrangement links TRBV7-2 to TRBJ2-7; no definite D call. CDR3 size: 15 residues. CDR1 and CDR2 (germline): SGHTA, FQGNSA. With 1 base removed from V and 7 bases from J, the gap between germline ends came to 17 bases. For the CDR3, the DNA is TGTGCCAGCAGCTTAGGTGGCTGGCTTCCTCAAGAGCAGTACTTC. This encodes CASSLGGWLPQEQYF.

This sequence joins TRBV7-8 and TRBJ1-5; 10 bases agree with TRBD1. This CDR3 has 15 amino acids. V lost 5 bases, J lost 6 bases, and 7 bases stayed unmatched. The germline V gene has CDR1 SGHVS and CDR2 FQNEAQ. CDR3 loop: CASSLGTGEAQPQHF. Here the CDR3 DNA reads TGTGCCAGCAGCCTAGGGACAGGGGAGGCTCAGCCCCAGCATTTT.

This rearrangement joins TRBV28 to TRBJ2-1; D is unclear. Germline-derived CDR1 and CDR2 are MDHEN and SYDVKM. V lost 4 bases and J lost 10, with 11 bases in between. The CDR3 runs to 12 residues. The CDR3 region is CASSSQRNEQFF. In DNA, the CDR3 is TGTGCCAGCAGTTCCCAGAGGAACGAGCAGTTCTTC.

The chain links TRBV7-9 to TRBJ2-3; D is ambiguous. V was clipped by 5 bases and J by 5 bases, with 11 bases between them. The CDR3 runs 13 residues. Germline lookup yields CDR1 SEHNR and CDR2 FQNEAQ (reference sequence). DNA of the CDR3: TGTGCCAGCAGCCCGGTGGAGCGAGATACGCAGTATTTT. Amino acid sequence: CASSPVERDTQYF.

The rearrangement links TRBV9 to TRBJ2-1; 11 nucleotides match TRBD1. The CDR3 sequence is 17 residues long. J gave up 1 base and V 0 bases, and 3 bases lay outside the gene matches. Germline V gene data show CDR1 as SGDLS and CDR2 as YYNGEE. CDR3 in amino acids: CASSVAGQGVSYNEQFF. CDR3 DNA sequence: TGTGCCAGCAGCGTAGCGGGACAGGGGGTGTCCTACAATGAGCAGTTCTTC.

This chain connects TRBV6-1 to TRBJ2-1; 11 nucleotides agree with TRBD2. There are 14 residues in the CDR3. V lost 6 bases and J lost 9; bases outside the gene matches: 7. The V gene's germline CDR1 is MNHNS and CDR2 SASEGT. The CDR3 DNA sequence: TGTGCCAGCAGCCCACTAGCGGGAGTGGGTGAGCAGTTCTTC. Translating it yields CASSPLAGVGEQFF.

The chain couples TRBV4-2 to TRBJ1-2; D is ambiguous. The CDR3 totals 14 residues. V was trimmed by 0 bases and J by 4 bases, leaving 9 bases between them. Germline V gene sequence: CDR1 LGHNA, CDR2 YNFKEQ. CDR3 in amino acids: CASSQDQAGYGYTF. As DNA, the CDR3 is TGTGCCAGCAGCCAAGATCAGGCAGGCTATGGCTACACCTTC.

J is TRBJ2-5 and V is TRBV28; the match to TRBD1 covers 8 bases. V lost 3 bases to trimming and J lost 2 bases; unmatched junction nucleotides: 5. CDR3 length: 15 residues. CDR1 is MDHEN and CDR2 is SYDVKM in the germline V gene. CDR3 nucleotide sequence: TGTGCCAGCAGTTTGACGGACAGGGCTCAAGAGACCCAGTACTTC. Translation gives CASSLTDRAQETQYF.

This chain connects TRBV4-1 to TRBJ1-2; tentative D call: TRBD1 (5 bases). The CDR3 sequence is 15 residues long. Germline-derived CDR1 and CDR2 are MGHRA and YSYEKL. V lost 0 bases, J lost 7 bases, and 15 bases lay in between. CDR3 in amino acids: CASSQDLGGWRGYTF. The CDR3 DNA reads TGCGCCAGCAGCCAAGATCTTGGGGGGTGGCGTGGCTACACCTTC.

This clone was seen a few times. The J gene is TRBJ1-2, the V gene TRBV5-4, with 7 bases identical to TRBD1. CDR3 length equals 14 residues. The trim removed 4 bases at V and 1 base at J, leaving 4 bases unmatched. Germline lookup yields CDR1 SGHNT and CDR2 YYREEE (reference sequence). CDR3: CASSAGQVNYGYTF. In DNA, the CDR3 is TGTGCCAGCAGCGCTGGACAGGTTAACTATGGCTACACCTTC. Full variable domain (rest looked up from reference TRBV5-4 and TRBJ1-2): ETGVTQSPTHLIKTRGQQVTLRCSSQSGHNTVSWYQQALGQGPQFIFQYYREEENGRGNFPPRFSGLQFPNYSSELNVNALELDDSALYLCASSAGQVNYGYTFGSGTRLTVV.

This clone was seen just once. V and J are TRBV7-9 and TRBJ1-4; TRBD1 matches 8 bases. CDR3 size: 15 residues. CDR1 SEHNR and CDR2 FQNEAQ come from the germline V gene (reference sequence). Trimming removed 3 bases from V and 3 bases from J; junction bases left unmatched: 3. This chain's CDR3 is CASSFQGAPNEKLFF. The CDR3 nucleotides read TGTGCCAGCAGCTTCCAGGGGGCACCTAATGAAAAACTGTTTTTT. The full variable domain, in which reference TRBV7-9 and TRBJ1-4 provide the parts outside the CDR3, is DTGVSQNPRHKITKRGQNVTFRCDPISEHNRLYWYRQTLGQGPEFLTYFQNEAQLEKSRLLSDRFSAERPKGSFSTLEIQRTEQGDSAMYLCASSFQGAPNEKLFFGSGTQLSVL.

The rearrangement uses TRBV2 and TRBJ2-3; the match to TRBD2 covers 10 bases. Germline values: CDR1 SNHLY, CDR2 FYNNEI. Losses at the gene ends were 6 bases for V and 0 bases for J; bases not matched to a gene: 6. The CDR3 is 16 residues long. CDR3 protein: CASRATSGTSTDTQYF. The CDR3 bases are TGTGCCAGCAGAGCTACTAGCGGGACGAGCACAGATACGCAGTATTTT.

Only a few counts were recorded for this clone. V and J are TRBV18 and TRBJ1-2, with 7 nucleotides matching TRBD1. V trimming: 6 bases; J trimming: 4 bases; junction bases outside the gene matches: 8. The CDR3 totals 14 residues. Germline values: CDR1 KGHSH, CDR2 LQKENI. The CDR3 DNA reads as TGTGCCAGCTCGTTTTCCGGGACAGCCTATGGCTACACCTTC. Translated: CASSFSGTAYGYTF.

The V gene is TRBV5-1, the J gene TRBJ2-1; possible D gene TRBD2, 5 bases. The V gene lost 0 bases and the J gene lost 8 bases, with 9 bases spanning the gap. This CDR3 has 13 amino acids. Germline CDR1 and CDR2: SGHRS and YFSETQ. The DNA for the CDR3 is TGCGCCAGCAGCTTGGAACTAGTCGATGAGCAGTTCTTC. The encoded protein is CASSLELVDEQFF.

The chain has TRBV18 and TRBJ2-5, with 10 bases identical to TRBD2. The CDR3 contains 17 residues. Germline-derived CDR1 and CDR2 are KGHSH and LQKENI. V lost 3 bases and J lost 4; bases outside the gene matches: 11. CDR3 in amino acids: CASSPVEASGRGETQYF. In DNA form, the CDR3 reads TGTGCCAGCTCACCTGTGGAGGCTAGCGGGAGAGGAGAGACCCAGTACTTC.

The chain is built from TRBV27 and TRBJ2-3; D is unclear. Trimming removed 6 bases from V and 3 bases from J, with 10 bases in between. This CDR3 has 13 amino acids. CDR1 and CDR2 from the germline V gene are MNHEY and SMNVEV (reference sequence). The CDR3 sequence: CASSILRTDTQYF. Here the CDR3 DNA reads TGTGCCAGCAGCATCCTGCGAACAGATACGCAGTATTTT.

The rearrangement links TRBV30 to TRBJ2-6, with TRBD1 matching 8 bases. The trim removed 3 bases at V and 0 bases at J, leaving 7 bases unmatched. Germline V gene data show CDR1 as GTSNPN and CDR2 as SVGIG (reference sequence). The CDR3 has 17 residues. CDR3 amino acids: CAWSPGQVLSGANVLTF. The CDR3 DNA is TGTGCCTGGAGCCCGGGACAGGTTCTCTCTGGGGCCAACGTCCTGACTTTC.

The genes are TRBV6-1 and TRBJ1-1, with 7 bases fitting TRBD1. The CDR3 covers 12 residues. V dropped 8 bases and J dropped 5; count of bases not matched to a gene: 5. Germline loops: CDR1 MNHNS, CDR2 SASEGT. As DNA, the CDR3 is TGTGCCAGCCACAGGGGCAGTACTGAAGCTTTCTTT. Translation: CASHRGSTEAFF.

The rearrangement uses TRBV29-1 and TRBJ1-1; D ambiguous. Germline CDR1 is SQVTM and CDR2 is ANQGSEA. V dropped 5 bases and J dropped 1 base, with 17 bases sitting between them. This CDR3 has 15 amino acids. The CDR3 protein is CSVNRRHEPNTEAFF. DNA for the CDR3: TGCAGCGTTAACAGACGACACGAACCGAACACTGAAGCTTTCTTT. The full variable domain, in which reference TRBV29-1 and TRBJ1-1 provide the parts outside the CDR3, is SAVISQKPSRDICQRGTSLTIQCQVDSQVTMMFWYRQQPGQSLTLIATANQGSEATYESGFVIDKFPISRPNLTFSTLTVSNMSPEDSSIYLCSVNRRHEPNTEAFFGQGTRLTVV.

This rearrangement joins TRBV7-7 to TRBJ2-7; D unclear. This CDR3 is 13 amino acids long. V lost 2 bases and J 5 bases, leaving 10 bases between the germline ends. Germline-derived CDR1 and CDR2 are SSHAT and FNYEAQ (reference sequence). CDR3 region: CASSLSAENEQYF. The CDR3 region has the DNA TGTGCCAGCAGCTTAAGCGCTGAGAACGAGCAGTACTTC.

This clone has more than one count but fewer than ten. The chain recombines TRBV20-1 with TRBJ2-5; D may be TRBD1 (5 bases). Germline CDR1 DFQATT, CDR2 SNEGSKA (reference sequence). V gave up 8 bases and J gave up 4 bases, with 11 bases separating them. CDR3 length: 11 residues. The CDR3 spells CSRGSRETQYF. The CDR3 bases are TGCAGTAGGGGTAGCAGAGAGACCCAGTACTTC.

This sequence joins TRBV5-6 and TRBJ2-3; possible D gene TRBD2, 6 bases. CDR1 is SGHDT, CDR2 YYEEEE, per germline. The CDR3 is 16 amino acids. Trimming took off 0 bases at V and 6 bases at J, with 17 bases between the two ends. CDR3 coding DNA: TGTGCCAGCAGCTTGGCCAAGATCGGCGGGGTGGATACGCAGTATTTT. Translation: CASSLAKIGGVDTQYF.

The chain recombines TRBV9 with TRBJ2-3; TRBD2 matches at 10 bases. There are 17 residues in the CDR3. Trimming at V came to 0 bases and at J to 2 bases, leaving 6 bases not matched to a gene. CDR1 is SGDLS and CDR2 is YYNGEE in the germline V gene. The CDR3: CASSVELAGIYTDTQYF. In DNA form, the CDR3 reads TGTGCCAGCAGCGTAGAACTAGCGGGAATTTACACAGATACGCAGTATTTT.

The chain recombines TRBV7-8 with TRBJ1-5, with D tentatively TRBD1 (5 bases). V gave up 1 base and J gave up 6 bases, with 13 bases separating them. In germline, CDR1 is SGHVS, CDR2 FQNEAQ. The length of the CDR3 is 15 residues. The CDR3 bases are TGTGCCAGCAGCTTAGAGGGGAATTACCGTCAGCCCCAGCATTTT. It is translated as CASSLEGNYRQPQHF.

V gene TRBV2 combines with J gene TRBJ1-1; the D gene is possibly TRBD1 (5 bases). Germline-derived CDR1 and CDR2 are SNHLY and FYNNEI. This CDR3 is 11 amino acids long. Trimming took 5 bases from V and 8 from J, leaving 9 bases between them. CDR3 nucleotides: TGTGCCAGCAGTAGGACAAGCGAAGCTTTCTTT. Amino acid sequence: CASSRTSEAFF.

CDR3 sequence: CSVGQRGGTYEQYF. In DNA, the CDR3 is TGCAGCGTGGGGCAGAGGGGAGGCACCTACGAGCAGTACTTC. The chain is built from TRBV29-1 and TRBJ2-5; D perhaps matches TRBD2 (6 bases). The J call is in doubt because the DNA end fits TRBJ2-7 better. Germline CDR1 SQVTM, CDR2 ANQGSEA. The CDR3 is 14 amino acids.